The next 30 T cell receptor beta chains were all read from a single sample in a study of T cell clonality in common variable immunodeficiency. Method: immunoSEQ multiplex PCR; TCRdb's copy keeps in-frame clones and lacks some. The table records approximately 35,000 clones without singletons, the ten largest covering roughly 6.7%. Findings and caveats of the study: In common variable immunodeficiency, TCR beta chains reportedly carried fewer deletions and N-nucleotide insertions.

No antigen has been assigned to these receptors. Sequenced: peripheral blood mononuclear cells. Every receptor here comes from a human donor with common variable immunodeficiency.

This clone was detected only a few times. The read halts 3 residues ahead of the CDR3 end, with the missing end drawn from the germline J gene. This rearrangement joins TRBV30 to TRBJ2-3, with a weak D call TRBD2 (5 bases). The CDR3 covers 14 residues. Germline V gives CDR1 GTSNPN, CDR2 SVGIG (reference sequence). Trimming cost V 0 bases and J 2 bases, with 9 bases left between them. The CDR3 DNA, read in part, is TGTGCCTGGAGTGTAGGAGCGGACACAGATACG. This encodes CAWSVGADTDT. The entire CDR3 protein reads CAWSVGADTDTQYF.

This clone was counted only a few times. The read terminates 3 residues before the CDR3 end, so the remaining end is supplied by the germline J gene. The chain combines TRBV7-9 with TRBJ2-1; D unclear. Looked up from germline, CDR1 is SEHNR and CDR2 is FQNEAQ (reference sequence). Trimming stripped 6 bases from V and 6 bases from J, with 15 bases between. CDR3 length equals 14 residues. The CDR3 loop reads CASSPQGPRNEQFF. The CDR3 bases that were read are TGTGCCAGCAGTCCCCAAGGGCCTCGCAATGAG.

This clone was counted ten times or more. The sequenced fragment ends 3 residues before the CDR3 boundary, so the rest is inferred from the germline J gene. V gene TRBV6-2 or TRBV6-3 combines with J gene TRBJ2-2; D is perhaps TRBD1 or TRBD2 (5 bases each). The CDR3 covers 14 residues. The ends were cut back, 7 bases at V and 3 bases at J, with 12 bases in the middle. CDR1 and CDR2 (germline): MNHEY, SVGEGT. The part of the CDR3 DNA that was read is TGTGCCAGCACCCCTCGAGGGGACACCGGGGAG. Protein: CASTPRGDTGE. In full, the CDR3 is CASTPRGDTGELFF.

CDR3 DNA (partial): TGTGCCAGCAGCCTAATCCCCGATCAGCCC. This encodes CASSLIPDQP. The full CDR3 is CASSLIPDQPQHF. The genes are TRBV11-2 and TRBJ1-5; D remains ambiguous. The read ends 3 residues before the CDR3 terminus; that terminus is restored from the germline J gene. The CDR3 consists of 13 residues. CDR1 and CDR2 (germline): SGHAT, FQNNGV. V was trimmed by 5 bases and J by 5 bases, leaving 10 bases between them.

Concerning this clone itself: The sequenced fragment ends 3 residues before the CDR3 boundary, so the rest is inferred from the germline J gene. The chain uses TRBV2 and TRBJ2-6, with a weak D call TRBD1 (5 bases). Trimming removed 3 bases at V and 10 bases at J, with 7 bases between. The CDR3 loop spans 12 amino acids. CDR1 SNHLY and CDR2 FYNNEI come from the germline V gene. The sequenced CDR3 bases are TGTGCCAGCAGTGATCAGGGAAACGTC. Protein product: CASSDQGNV. The entire CDR3 reads CASSDQGNVLTF.

This clone was recorded at least ten times. The read is 3 residues too short to cover the CDR3 end, so that end is filled in from the germline J gene. J is TRBJ2-3 and V is TRBV7-9, with D unclear. Between the trimmed V and J ends, which lost 5 bases and 6 bases, there was a span of 6 bases. The CDR3 has 11 residues. CDR1 and CDR2 (germline): SEHNR, FQNEAQ (reference sequence). Incomplete CDR3 DNA: TGTGCCAGCAGCCCCACTGATACG. Encoded protein: CASSPTDT. The complete CDR3 protein is CASSPTDTQYF.

This clone was seen many times. The read finishes 3 residues shy of the CDR3 end, and the germline J gene is used to complete it. The chain has TRBV28 and TRBJ1-4; possibly TRBD1 for D (5 bases). CDR1 and CDR2 (germline): MDHEN, SYDVKM. Trimming left V 1 base short and J 8 bases short, with 14 bases between. This CDR3 is 15 amino acids long. Incomplete CDR3 DNA: TGTGCCAGCAGTTTATCGGGGGAATCGAGGGAAAAA. Its translation: CASSLSGESREK. The whole CDR3 protein reads CASSLSGESREKLFF.

As for this clone: The CDR3 end falls 3 residues outside the read, so it is completed with the germline J gene. The chain links TRBV7-6 to TRBJ2-7; D is perhaps TRBD1 (6 bases). Germline loops: CDR1 SGHVS, CDR2 FNYEAQ. This CDR3 has 13 amino acids. V lost 5 bases to trimming and J lost 5 bases, with 13 bases between them. The sequenced part of the CDR3 DNA is TGTGCCAGCAGCCGAACAGGGCCTAACGAG. Its translation: CASSRTGPNE. The CDR3 in its entirety is CASSRTGPNEQYF. Variable domain in full (rest from reference TRBV7-6 and TRBJ2-7): GAGVSQSPRYKVTKRGQDVALRCDPISGHVSLYWYRQALGQGPEFLTYFNYEAQQDKSGLPNDRFSAERPEGSISTLTIQRTEQRDSAMYRCASSRTGPNEQYFGPGTRLTVT.

The table lists this clone with a few counts. The missing CDR3 end, 3 residues past where the read stops, is filled in from the germline J gene. The chain carries TRBV7-9 and TRBJ2-5; tentative D call: TRBD2 (5 bases). CDR1 SEHNR and CDR2 FQNEAQ come from the germline V gene (reference sequence). The CDR3 extends over 13 amino acids. V gave up 5 bases and J gave up 6 bases, with 13 bases separating them. CDR3 in amino acids: CASSPDSAKTQYF. CDR3 bases read: TGTGCCAGCAGCCCGGACTCCGCCAAGACC.

Comment on this clone: Coverage ceases 3 residues before the CDR3 finishes, and the germline J gene fills in the end. The chain couples TRBV19 to TRBJ1-3; D gene ambiguous. V lost 8 bases and J 0 bases, leaving 8 bases between the germline ends. The germline CDR1 and CDR2 sequences are LNHDA and SQIVND (reference sequence). The length of the CDR3 is 13 residues. Here the CDR3 reads CASSGDSGNTIYF. The part of the CDR3 DNA that was read is TGTGCCAGTTCGGGTGACTCTGGAAACACC.

This clone was seen only a few times. CDR3: CSAGTGSGNTIYF. CDR3 bases read: TGCAGCGCGGGGACAGGGTCTGGAAACACC. The J gene is TRBJ1-3, the V gene TRBV29-1; 9 bases line up with TRBD1. Sequencing ends 3 residues short of the CDR3 end; the germline J gene provides the rest. CDR1 and CDR2 (germline): SQVTM, ANQGSEA. With V trimmed by 7 bases and J by 1 base, 2 bases remained unmatched. The CDR3 spans 13 residues. Complete variable domain (other parts from reference TRBV29-1 and TRBJ1-3): SAVISQKPSRDICQRGTSLTIQCQVDSQVTMMFWYRQQPGQSLTLIATANQGSEATYESGFVIDKFPISRPNLTFSTLTVSNMSPEDSSIYLCSAGTGSGNTIYFGEGSWLTVV.

There are many counts of this clone. The DNA ends 3 residues before the CDR3 does, and the rest of the CDR3 is filled in from the germline J gene. V usage is TRBV9 and J usage is TRBJ1-1; TRBD1 agrees at 9 bases. Trimming at V came to 0 bases and at J to 4 bases, leaving 4 bases not matched to a gene. The CDR3 runs to 15 residues. CDR1 is SGDLS and CDR2 is YYNGEE in the germline V gene. The CDR3 loop reads CASSVVQGAGTEAFF. CDR3 DNA (partial): TGTGCCAGCAGCGTAGTACAGGGGGCTGGCACTGAA.

Details on this clone: The read comes to an end 3 residues before the CDR3 does, leaving the germline J gene to fill in the end. This rearrangement joins TRBV20-1 to TRBJ2-7; 7 positions agree with TRBD1. Germline lookup yields CDR1 DFQATT and CDR2 SNEGSKA (reference sequence). V shed 2 bases, J shed 3 bases, and the junction held 4 bases outside the gene matches. The CDR3 contains 13 residues. The part of the CDR3 DNA that was read is TGCAGTGCTAGAAAAGGGGGCAGCTACGAG. It codes for CSARKGGSYE. From start to end, the CDR3 is CSARKGGSYEQYF.

Points on this clone: The sequenced fragment ends 3 residues before the CDR3 boundary, so the rest is inferred from the germline J gene. The rearrangement joins TRBV7-6 to TRBJ1-1; 8 nucleotides align to TRBD1. The V segment lost 5 bases and the J segment 5 bases; nucleotides outside the gene matches: 7. The CDR3 spans 14 residues. Germline CDR1 and CDR2: SGHVS and FNYEAQ. CDR3 DNA (partial): TGTGCCAGCAGCCCCAGACAGGGGTGGACTGAA. This sequence encodes CASSPRQGWTE. The entire CDR3 is CASSPRQGWTEAFF. The variable domain in full, completed from reference TRBV7-6 and TRBJ1-1, reads GAGVSQSPRYKVTKRGQDVALRCDPISGHVSLYWYRQALGQGPEFLTYFNYEAQQDKSGLPNDRFSAERPEGSISTLTIQRTEQRDSAMYRCASSPRQGWTEAFFGQGTRLTVV.

Many counts were recorded for this clone. The missing CDR3 end, 3 residues past where the read stops, is filled in from the germline J gene. This chain joins TRBV18 and TRBJ1-3; the match to TRBD1 covers 10 bases. Germline-derived CDR1 and CDR2 are KGHSH and LQKENI. The CDR3 sequence is 16 residues long. V lost 3 bases and J lost 2; bases outside the gene matches: 4. The CDR3 here is CASSPLTGGTGNTIYF. Incomplete CDR3 DNA: TGTGCCAGCTCACCGCTGACAGGGGGCACTGGAAACACC. The whole variable domain, remainder taken from reference TRBV18 and TRBJ1-3, is NAGVMQNPRHLVRRRGQEARLRCSPMKGHSHVYWYRQLPEEGLKFMVYLQKENIIDESGMPKERFSAEFPKEGPSILRIQQVVRGDSAAYFCASSPLTGGTGNTIYFGEGSWLTVV.

Sample share makes this clone medium-sized. Sequencing ends 3 residues short of the CDR3 end; the germline J gene provides the rest. The V call is TRBV19, the J call TRBJ2-4; no reliable D call. This CDR3 has 18 residues. Germline CDR1 is LNHDA and CDR2 is SQIVND (reference sequence). Trimming cost V 0 bases and J 1 base, with 16 bases left between them. The CDR3 sequence: CASSIDRNSPSAKNIQYF. The CDR3 bases that were read are TGTGCCAGTAGTATAGATCGGAACAGTCCTTCTGCCAAAAACATT.

A word on this clone: The sequence runs out 3 residues before the end of the CDR3; the remainder is reconstructed from the germline J gene. This sequence joins TRBV2 and TRBJ2-7, with D perhaps TRBD1 or TRBD2 (6 bases each). This CDR3 is built from 15 residues. The germline V gene has CDR1 SNHLY and CDR2 FYNNEI. Trimming left V 6 bases short and J 3 bases short, with 18 bases between. CDR3 region: CASSGRQEGLYEQYF. The CDR3 bases that were read are TGTGCCAGCAGCGGGAGACAGGAGGGGCTCTACGAG.

This clone was picked up a small number of times. The read ends 3 residues before the CDR3 terminus; that terminus is restored from the germline J gene. The genes are TRBV19 and TRBJ2-1; 7 nucleotides align to TRBD2. The CDR3 length is 15 residues. Unmatched junction bases numbered 9, after V lost 3 bases and J lost 7 bases. CDR1 is LNHDA and CDR2 is SQIVND in the germline V gene (reference sequence). The CDR3 loop is CASSMWGEGANEQFF. The sequenced part of the CDR3 DNA is TGTGCCAGTAGTATGTGGGGGGAGGGCGCGAATGAG.

This clone was seen at least ten times. Read coverage stops 3 residues before the CDR3 terminus; the germline J gene supplies the remainder. The rearrangement links TRBV20-1 to TRBJ2-3, with D maybe TRBD2 (5 bases). The V gene lost 0 bases and the J gene lost 5 bases, with 9 bases spanning the gap. The V gene's germline CDR1 is DFQATT and CDR2 SNEGSKA (reference sequence). The CDR3 runs to 13 residues. The sequenced CDR3 bases are TGCAGTGCTAGAGATCTCGCGGGAGATACG. Its translation: CSARDLAGDT. The entire CDR3 protein reads CSARDLAGDTQYF.

By frequency in the sample, this clone is medium-sized. CDR3 DNA (partial): TGTGCCAGCAGCGCAACAAGTTGGAATTCACCC. Its translation is CASSATSWNSP. The full CDR3 sequence reads CASSATSWNSPLHF. V gene TRBV5-6 combines with J gene TRBJ1-6; D is unclear. The read terminates 3 residues ahead of where the CDR3 ends, so the germline J gene completes it. V gave up 4 bases and J gave up 7 bases, with 12 bases separating them. The CDR3 covers 14 residues. Looked up from germline, CDR1 is SGHDT and CDR2 is YYEEEE.

By share of the sample, this clone is medium-sized. The read stops 3 residues short of the end of the CDR3; the missing end is completed from the germline J gene. The gene calls are TRBV5-6 and TRBJ2-3; D gene ambiguous. V shed 4 bases and J shed 0 bases, with 9 bases lying between them. The CDR3 contains 14 residues. The germline CDR1 and CDR2 sequences are SGHDT and YYEEEE. CDR3 DNA, as far as it was read: TGTGCCAGCAGCCCCAGGATTAGCACAGATACG. Translating it yields CASSPRISTDT. The complete CDR3 protein is CASSPRISTDTQYF. The full variable domain, completed using reference TRBV5-6 and TRBJ2-3, is DAGVTQSPTHLIKTRGQQVTLRCSPKSGHDTVSWYQQALGQGPQFIFQYYEEEERQRGNFPDRFSGHQFPNYSSELNVNALLLGDSALYLCASSPRISTDTQYFGPGTRLTVL.

Note on this clone: The read is 3 residues too short to cover the CDR3 end, so that end is filled in from the germline J gene. The chain couples TRBV6-4 to TRBJ1-2, with D tentatively TRBD1 (5 bases). V dropped 5 bases and J dropped 2 bases, with 9 bases sitting between them. The CDR3 spans 13 residues. Germline V CDR1 and CDR2: MRHNA, SNTAGT. The chain's CDR3 is CASSLTENYGYTF. CDR3 DNA (partial): TGTGCCAGCAGTTTGACAGAGAACTATGGC.

This clone came up many times. The read finishes 3 residues shy of the CDR3 end, and the germline J gene is used to complete it. The chain is built from TRBV5-4 and TRBJ2-3; a weak D match, TRBD2 (5 bases). The CDR3 runs to 15 residues. The V end lost 4 bases, the J end lost 2 bases, and 14 bases lay between the germline ends. Germline loops: CDR1 SGHNT, CDR2 YYREEE (reference sequence). The covered CDR3 bases are TGTGCCAGCAGCGACCGTCTAGCAGACACAGATACG. This translates into CASSDRLADTDT. In full, the CDR3 is CASSDRLADTDTQYF.

This clone was found many times. The read falls 3 residues short of the CDR3 end, and the missing part is taken from the germline J gene. The chain uses TRBV18 and TRBJ2-5; 8 positions agree with TRBD1. Trimming took 5 bases from V and 1 from J; bases not matched to a gene: 9. The length of the CDR3 is 16 residues. Germline V CDR1 and CDR2: KGHSH, LQKENI. The CDR3 spells CASSSWAGQAQETQYF. CDR3 bases read: TGTGCCAGCTCATCCTGGGCGGGACAGGCCCAAGAGACC.

This clone was detected ten times or more. The CDR3 end is not reached by the read, which stops 3 residues before it; the germline J gene fills it in. The rearrangement links TRBV11-3 to TRBJ1-5, with TRBD1 as a possible D gene (5 bases). This CDR3 has 15 residues. Trimming shortened V by 1 base and J by 6 bases, and 13 bases separated the two germline ends. Germline CDR1 and CDR2: SGHNT and YENEEA. The CDR3: CASSLAQGSVQPQHF. CDR3 bases read: TGTGCCAGCAGCTTAGCGCAGGGTTCGGTTCAGCCC.

In this sample, this clone turned up many times. The read ends 3 residues before the CDR3 terminus; that terminus is restored from the germline J gene. This chain connects TRBV5-1 to TRBJ2-3, with D perhaps matching TRBD1 (5 bases). The CDR3 length is 15 residues. Per germline, CDR1 SGHRS and CDR2 YFSETQ. Trimming stripped 2 bases from V and 4 bases from J, with 14 bases between. The CDR3: CASSFVVGAPDTQYF. The DNA read from the CDR3 is TGCGCCAGCAGCTTTGTGGTAGGGGCCCCAGATACG.

Details on this clone: Read sequence stops 3 residues before the CDR3 end, and the germline J gene provides the missing end. The rearrangement joins TRBV30 to TRBJ2-1; TRBD2 agrees at 15 bases. There are 15 residues in the CDR3. CDR1 is GTSNPN and CDR2 is SVGIG in the germline V gene (reference sequence). V gave up 2 bases and J gave up 9 bases; unmatched junction bases: 5. CDR3 residues: CAWSKGLAGGSEQFF. The sequenced CDR3 bases are TGTGCCTGGAGTAAGGGACTAGCGGGAGGTAGTGAG.

This clone was detected only a few times. The DNA ends 3 residues before the CDR3 does, and the rest of the CDR3 is filled in from the germline J gene. The gene calls are TRBV6-2 or TRBV6-3 and TRBJ2-7, with 8 bases aligning to TRBD1. There are 14 residues in the CDR3. The trim removed 9 bases at V and 2 bases at J, leaving 9 bases unmatched. Germline V gene sequence: CDR1 MNHEY, CDR2 SVGEGT. Incomplete CDR3 DNA: TGTGCCAGTCTCCGGGACAGGAGCCCCTACGAG. It encodes CASLRDRSPYE. The whole CDR3 reads CASLRDRSPYEQYF.

Notes on this clone: Read sequence stops 3 residues before the CDR3 end, and the germline J gene provides the missing end. The chain joins TRBV5-1 to TRBJ2-1; 8 bases are shared with TRBD2. CDR3 length equals 16 residues. The germline gives CDR1 SGHRS, CDR2 YFSETQ. V lost 0 bases and J lost 6; bases outside the gene matches: 8. The CDR3 bases that were read are TGCGCCAGCAGCTTGGGATCTCTAGCGGGTTCCAATGAG. Protein product: CASSLGSLAGSNE. The whole CDR3 sequence reads CASSLGSLAGSNEQFF.

This clone was observed a handful of times. The read falls 3 residues short of the CDR3 end, and the missing part is taken from the germline J gene. The chain uses TRBV5-1 and TRBJ1-6, with 9 bases identical to TRBD1. Germline V gene lookup returns CDR1 SGHRS and CDR2 YFSETQ. With 4 bases clipped from V and 8 bases from J, the junction kept 4 bases outside the gene matches. The CDR3 is 14 amino acids. The sequenced CDR3 bases are TGCGCCAGCAGCACCGGGACAGGGTATTCACCC. This codes for CASSTGTGYSP. The full CDR3 sequence reads CASSTGTGYSPLHF.